This T cell receptor beta chain was identified during a study of blood T cell repertoires in COVID-19. The wider study: From the United States, Italy and Spain came samples of acute and convalescent COVID-19. Sample material is recorded as cDNA or gDNA derived from T cells, B-cell-depleted T cells, or PBMCs.

In the original processing: Amplified reference gene primers provided the basis for estimating nucleated cell counts. TCRdb's table, derived via immunoSEQ multiplex PCR, lists solely in-frame clones and lacks some. Clonal size and the V and J genes are those of that table, whereas D and trimming came from the DNA. This sample has 200,000 to 250,000 clones, with approximately 87% found just once. The CDR3 runs 13 residues. Looked up from germline, CDR1 is SGHNT and CDR2 is YYREEE (reference sequence). The germline V and J ends were trimmed by 4 bases and 5 bases, with 12 bases remaining between them. This TCR derives from a woman aged 65 to 85 with active or convalescent COVID-19. The chain joins TRBV5-4 to TRBJ1-1; the D gene is possibly TRBD1 (5 bases). Sequencing used peripheral blood. CDR3 residues: CASSLKDSTEAFF. The CDR3 nucleotides are TGTGCCAGCAGCCTAAAAGACAGTACTGAAGCTTTCTTT.